The 2 T cell receptor beta chains below come from one sample, sequenced in a study of blood T cell repertoires in COVID-19 (dated by TCRdb to between 2020 and 2021). Library method: the immunoSEQ multiplex PCR assay. What TCRdb holds here is the immuneACCESS table cut down to in-frame rearrangements. Part of the clones is not present; checked against another copy, under half of the missing clones reflect an unresolved V gene, and the others are unexplained. A total of about 280,000 clones appear in this sample, 75% to 90% of them only once. Around 13% of the sample is in the top ten clones. The sequenced sample was peripheral blood. These receptors all come from a woman aged 70-85 years with COVID-19, enrolled during active disease.

The chain combines TRBV29-1 with TRBJ1-2, with a tentative D call TRBD1 (6 bases). CDR1 and CDR2 (germline): SQVTM, ANQGSEA. The CDR3 loop spans 13 amino acids. V was trimmed by 5 bases and J by 2 bases, leaving 12 bases between them. CDR3 bases: TGCAGCGTTTCGCAGCAGGGGAACTATGGCTACACCTTC. It specifies CSVSQQGNYGYTF.

The V gene is TRBV7-9, the J gene TRBJ2-7; D perhaps matches TRBD2 (5 bases). The CDR3 has 14 amino acids. Per the germline V gene, CDR1 is SEHNR and CDR2 is FQNEAQ (reference sequence). V was pared by 1 base and J by 2 bases, with 9 bases between. CDR3 loop: CASSLESGTYEQYF. In nucleotides, the CDR3 is TGTGCCAGCAGCTTAGAATCCGGGACCTACGAGCAGTACTTC.